This TCR beta chain was sequenced during a study of CD8+ T cells in alopecia areata listed by TCRdb under 2018. For context, the study as a whole: Treated patients were enrolled in an open-label pilot trial of oral tofacitinib, 5 to 10 mg twice daily, for moderate-to-severe alopecia areata. Scalp tissue and sorted CD4+ and CD8+ peripheral blood T cells from patchy and totalis/universalis alopecia areata patients and from healthy controls were covered by human TCRbeta sequencing. RNA was obtained with the PAXgene miRNA kit for fixed scalp, the miRNeasy kit for PBMCs, and the RNeasy kit for mouse skin. Scalp clonality was compared among normal scalp (n=4), patchy alopecia areata scalp (n=8), and alopecia totalis/universalis scalp (n=8). Biopsies were taken from tofacitinib-treated patients at baseline and at 4 and 24 weeks of treatment, and a later scalp biopsy was taken in several of the tofacitinib-treated patients. In both human patients and the C3H/HeJ mouse model, the study applied high-throughput TCRbeta sequencing to look at T cell clonal expansion in alopecia areata. Amplification of TCRbeta CDR3 regions was done by immunoSEQ multiplex PCR using 35 Vbeta forward primers and 13 Jbeta reverse primers. Tofacitinib was administered for 6 to 18 months, and 6 months of follow-up off drug were then conducted to assess delayed response and recurrence.

Taken from the germline V gene, the CDR1 and CDR2 loops are ENHRY and SYGVKD. The CDR3 numbers 16 residues from cysteine through phenylalanine. The DNA shown is the 48-base CDR3, in frame from base 1. For this chain, trimming is 0 bases at the V end and 0 bases at the J end, and the number of junction bases without a gene match is 0. The time point label, read with the paper, signifies: baseline before oral tofacitinib. Peripheral blood and lesional scalp punch biopsies were obtained from patients with alopecia areata. PBMCs were isolated by density centrifugation and stained for CD3, CD4 and CD8, and CD4+ and CD8+ T cells were sorted on a FACSAria. What the research found in general, with its limitations: Scalp TCR repertoire analysis is complicated because resident alphabeta T cells in normal human skin are also sequenced, whereas mouse skin is dominated by gammadelta T cells. Lesional scalp, especially in alopecia totalis/universalis, showed higher clonality and more expanded CD8+ clones than normal scalp, suggesting antigenic drive. Shared TCR sequences between patients were less evident than in mice, which may be partly attributable to HLA diversity in the patient population.

Libraries came from the immunoSEQ multiplex PCR assay. RNA was extracted from all samples and reverse transcribed into cDNA as template for TCR sequencing. SuperScript III was used for first-strand cDNA synthesis, primed with a 2:1 mix of oligo-dT and random hexamers. A synthetic immune receptor repertoire was used to assess amplification bias, and residual bias was removed computationally. From the authors' description of their analysis: After raw reads were preprocessed to remove errors, the CDR3 was defined following IMGT conventions as running from the conserved cysteine to phenylalanine. Clonality was computed by normalizing Shannon entropy by log2 of the number of productive unique TCRs and subtracting the result from 1. Whether each scalp clone was CD4 or CD8 was inferred by checking scalp TCRbeta sequences against the CD4 and CD8 repertoires from sorted blood. TCRdb obtained this table from immuneACCESS and retained in-frame rearrangements with V and J assigned. These tables miss some clones; where compared with another copy, unresolved V genes account for less than half of the shortfall, and the remainder is unexplained. The V and J calls and the clone size are those of that table, but D and trimming were determined from the DNA. This sample lists about 130,000 clones; around 60% were detected once. The top ten clones comprise 4.5% to 5.5% of the sample.

Of note for this clone: It lacks a known antigen. Base qualities are not recorded, but no much larger clone differs from it by a single base.

This sample comprised CD4+ T cells sorted from blood, obtained at week 0. This receptor was taken from a human donor with alopecia areata. The rearrangement joined TRBV10-3 to TRBJ2-2, with TRBD1 identical over 8 junction bases. The DNA sequence reads TGTGCCATCAGTGAGTCACAGGGGGCGAACACCGGGGAGCTGTTTTTT. The resulting protein is CAISESQGANTGELFF.